This T cell receptor beta chain was observed in a study of identical twins. Notes on the study in general: With abundant cord blood beta clonotypes, insertions were fewer; memory repertoires showed no such pattern.

Among all donors, each was a healthy Caucasian. TCRdb analysed the 5' RACE reads with MiXCR anew, one entry per CDR3 protein. The table has roughly 230,000 distinct CDR3 sequences, approximately 8.3% seen once; the top ten hold 3%. V lost 1 base and J lost 8; bases outside the gene matches: 7. Per germline, CDR1 DFQATT and CDR2 SNEGSKA (reference sequence). The CDR3 is 14 amino acids. This clonotype was seen more than once but under ten times. The target antigen is unknown. In addition, the sample was reused for a study of yellow fever vaccine responses in identical twins. Turning to that study: Reports say the vaccine T cell response in twins looked partly convergent and partly personalized.

V gene TRBV20-1 combines with J gene TRBJ1-2; 10 bases fit TRBD1. This clonotype was obtained from a woman aged 18-29 years in good health. Sequenced sample: CD8+ T cells sorted from blood. CDR3 amino acids: CSARVEDRGIGYTF. The CDR3 region has the DNA TGCAGTGCTAGAGTTGAGGACAGGGGGATCGGCTACACCTTC.